The rows below give T cell receptor beta chains drawn from one sample of a study of regulatory T cells in long-lasting Graves disease. TCRdb itself ran the multiplex PCR reads through MiXCR, one entry per CDR3 protein. Of 400,000 to 500,000 distinct CDR3 sequences in the sample, 15% were seen once. The same specimen was also included in a second study, on T cells in Graves' hyperthyroidism and ophthalmopathy.

The specimen was peripheral blood mononuclear cells (PBMCs), collected at new diagnosis, from a patient treated with antithyroid drugs. These receptors were taken from a woman aged 30 to 39 with Graves disease. Each CDR3 is given with its conserved first and last residue. A D gene is named only where the DNA matches it firmly.

V gene: TRBV27
D gene: TRBD1
J gene: TRBJ1-2
CDR3 protein: CASSLVGQGNYGYTF

V gene: TRBV5-1
D gene: -
J gene: TRBJ1-1
CDR3 protein: CASSLTVVRRRDTEAFF

V gene: TRBV11-2
D gene: -
J gene: TRBJ2-7
CDR3 protein: CASSSPSGQYF

V gene: TRBV7-3
D gene: TRBD2
J gene: TRBJ2-1
CDR3 protein: CASSPASGRGYNEQLF

V gene: TRBV20-1
D gene: TRBD2
J gene: TRBJ2-1
CDR3 protein: CSAPHPKREVRNEQFF

V gene: TRBV12-3/TRBV12-4
D gene: TRBD1
J gene: TRBJ2-7
CDR3 protein: CASGTGLNEQYF

V gene: TRBV20-1
D gene: TRBD2
J gene: TRBJ2-1
CDR3 protein: CSARPTSGRVGSSYNEQFF

V gene: TRBV20-1
D gene: -
J gene: TRBJ1-4
CDR3 protein: CSASSVGRAEKLFF

V gene: TRBV10-3
D gene: -
J gene: TRBJ1-2
CDR3 protein: CAISESDPSPLGYGYTF

V gene: TRBV18
D gene: TRBD1
J gene: TRBJ2-1
CDR3 protein: CASSPPPGTGGWNEQFF

V gene: TRBV5-1
D gene: TRBD2
J gene: TRBJ2-7
CDR3 protein: CASSFGGGGFEQYF

V gene: TRBV19
D gene: TRBD1
J gene: TRBJ2-7
CDR3 protein: CASSPGTGTPLEQYF

V gene: TRBV7-9
D gene: -
J gene: TRBJ2-5
CDR3 protein: CASSRSTGDQETQYF

V gene: TRBV13
D gene: -
J gene: TRBJ2-5
CDR3 protein: CASSPEGMVETQYF

V gene: TRBV10-3
D gene: -
J gene: TRBJ1-5
CDR3 protein: CAISESGRLNQPQHF

V gene: TRBV11-2
D gene: -
J gene: TRBJ2-2
CDR3 protein: CASSKLQGRTGELFF

V gene: TRBV2
D gene: TRBD1
J gene: TRBJ1-2
CDR3 protein: CASRGTPGQGRNYGYTF

V gene: TRBV30
D gene: -
J gene: TRBJ1-4
CDR3 protein: CAWSAGSFNEKLFF

V gene: TRBV15
D gene: -
J gene: TRBJ1-6
CDR3 protein: CATSRVTRSSYNSPLHF

V gene: TRBV28
D gene: -
J gene: TRBJ1-1
CDR3 protein: CASSPAGGSNTEAFF

V gene: TRBV12-3/TRBV12-4
D gene: TRBD1
J gene: TRBJ2-7
CDR3 protein: CASSPDRVKYEQYF

V gene: TRBV5-1
D gene: TRBD2
J gene: TRBJ2-3
CDR3 protein: CASSSGLAGYTDTQYF

V gene: TRBV2
D gene: TRBD2
J gene: TRBJ2-4
CDR3 protein: CASSEGEGAKNIQYF

V gene: TRBV28
D gene: -
J gene: TRBJ1-5
CDR3 protein: CASSLLGGQPQHF

V gene: TRBV5-1
D gene: TRBD2
J gene: TRBJ2-1
CDR3 protein: CASSLLREPGGGEQFF

V gene: TRBV28
D gene: -
J gene: TRBJ2-7
CDR3 protein: CASNQQGSFYEQYF

V gene: TRBV29-1
D gene: TRBD2
J gene: TRBJ2-7
CDR3 protein: CSVASGIEQYF

V gene: TRBV24-1
D gene: TRBD1
J gene: TRBJ2-3
CDR3 protein: CATSDVDRGTDTQYF

V gene: TRBV9
D gene: -
J gene: TRBJ1-1
CDR3 protein: CASSVGQRTEAFF

V gene: TRBV2
D gene: -
J gene: TRBJ2-7
CDR3 protein: CASSEEVISYEQYF

V gene: TRBV30
D gene: -
J gene: TRBJ1-4
CDR3 protein: CAWRAAGGKLFF

V gene: TRBV29-1
D gene: -
J gene: TRBJ1-2
CDR3 protein: CSVEDLQGGYGYTF

V gene: TRBV10-3
D gene: TRBD2
J gene: TRBJ2-7
CDR3 protein: CAIRVQTSANYEQYF